Described below is a single T cell receptor beta chain sequence and its context. These data come from a study of T cells after yellow fever vaccination. The germline gives CDR1 LGHNA, CDR2 YSLEER. V was shortened by 0 bases and J by 0 bases, with 17 bases between the two germline ends. The CDR3 extends over 18 amino acids. From the 5' RACE reads, TCRdb called clonotypes with MiXCR, one entry per CDR3 protein. The data hold about 500,000 distinct CDR3 sequences, with about 15% observed a single time. The chain links TRBV4-3 to TRBJ2-5, with D hard to call. This clonotype originated in a man aged 18 to 29 who received the YFV17D yellow fever vaccine. The specimen was PBMCs, collected 5 days after the first yellow fever vaccination. Here the CDR3 DNA reads TGCGCCAGCAGCCAAGACCCCCCCCCCGCCGGGTACCAAGAGACCCAGTACTTC. The encoded protein is CASSQDPPPAGYQETQYF.